This TCR beta chain was sequenced for a study of regulatory T cells in long-lasting Graves disease. This clonotype showed up many times. The antigen is undetermined. Indicated time point: persistent/refractory GD, antithyroid drugs over 5 years with positive TRAb. Isolated PBMC RNA provided the starting material for the TCR library. The CDR3 has 16 amino acids. CDR1 and CDR2 (germline): MDHEN, SYDVKM. V was shortened by 5 bases and J by 0 bases, with 17 bases between the two germline ends. iRepertoire HTBI primers and Arm-PCR of CDR3 regions built TCR beta libraries. As processed by the authors: Across the samples, identification revealed about 62 TRBV and more than twelve TRBJ segments. A single record per CDR3 protein comes from TCRdb applying MiXCR to the multiplex PCR reads. The V and J calls were not made by the authors but by TCRdb's processing. The sample lists roughly 450,000 distinct CDR3 sequences, 22% seen once, with about an eighth in the top ten.

Study outcomes and limitations: Patients with persistent disease showed a bias toward TRBV28, TRBJ1-2 and TRBJ2-5.

Specimen: peripheral blood mononuclear cells (PBMCs), collected when the disease was refractory, from a patient treated with antithyroid drugs. This rearrangement joins TRBV28 to TRBJ2-7; possibly TRBD1 for D (5 bases). The receptor was isolated from a female donor with Graves disease. The CDR3 nucleotides are TGTGCCAGCAGTCTCCAACAGACAGCCCCCTCCTACGAGCAGTACTTC. Translation gives CASSLQQTAPSYEQYF.